Detailed here is one TCR beta chain. The sample originates from a study of molecular identifiers for immune sequencing clone quantification. The CDR3 has 16 residues. The ends lost 9 bases at V and 2 bases at J; junction bases unmatched: 14. Germline V CDR1 and CDR2: MDHEN, SYDVKM. TCRdb redid the calling of the PCR reads with MiXCR, one entry per CDR3 protein. There are 50,000 or so distinct CDR3 sequences in the sample; under 30% occur only once, and approximately 1.9% lies in the top ten. J is TRBJ2-5 and V is TRBV28; the match to TRBD1 covers 8 bases. Sequencing used naive CD8+ T cells from blood, with Jurkat cell RNA spiked in. Subset indicated: FACS-sorted CD8+CD4-CCR7+CD45RA+ naive T cells. This TCR was recovered from a human donor in good health. Some libraries in this study had Jurkat cell RNA spiked in. DNA for the CDR3: TGTGCCAGTAGAATCCATGGGACAGGCCTTCAAGAGACCCAGTACTTC. It yields the protein CASRIHGTGLQETQYF.